Shown below are 32 T cell receptor beta chains from a single sample sequenced in a study of blood T cell repertoires in COVID-19. Assay: immunoSEQ multiplex PCR; the TCRdb copy retains only in-frame clones and omits some. The data show about 190,000 clones, around four fifths seen once. Specimen: peripheral blood. The receptors were gathered from a woman aged 70-85 years with active or convalescent COVID-19.

The J gene is TRBJ2-3, the V gene TRBV3-1 (or the pseudogene TRBV3-2); the match to TRBD2 covers 9 bases. The CDR3 covers 16 residues. Trimming took 4 bases from V and 4 from J; bases not matched to a gene: 9. Germline V CDR1 and CDR2: LGHDT, YNNKEL (reference sequence). In DNA form, the CDR3 reads TGTGCCAGCAGCCGAGCTCCGGGACTAGCATCAGATACGCAGTATTTT. Translated, it gives CASSRAPGLASDTQYF.

This clone showed up just once. The J gene is TRBJ1-6, the V gene TRBV28; TRBD1 matches 7 bases. CDR3 size: 15 residues. The trim removed 7 bases at V and 1 base at J, leaving 4 bases unmatched. The V gene's germline CDR1 is MDHEN and CDR2 SYDVKM. In nucleotides, the CDR3 is TGTGCCAGCAAACAGGGGCAGTCCTATAATTCACCCCTCCACTTT. This translates into CASKQGQSYNSPLHF.

V is TRBV21-1 and J is TRBJ1-5; TRBD1 is the table's D call and was not checked against the DNA. TRBV21-1 is annotated as a pseudogene. The CDR3 has 13 amino acids. The CDR3 region is CAQQRDTNQPQHF. CDR3 DNA sequence: TGTGCCCAGCAACGGGACACTAATCAGCCCCAGCATTTT.

The chain recombines TRBV5-1 with TRBJ2-7, with TRBD1 as a possible D gene (5 bases). Germline-derived CDR1 and CDR2 are SGHRS and YFSETQ. The CDR3 is 14 residues long. With 1 base removed from V and 6 bases from J, the gap between germline ends came to 14 bases. The CDR3 DNA reads TGCGCCAGCAGCTTGCCCGGCAGGGTAAGCGAGCAGTACTTC. Encoded protein: CASSLPGRVSEQYF.

The chain's CDR3 is CASTRAGPDTQYF. CDR3 DNA: TGTGCCAGCACTCGGGCGGGCCCAGATACGCAGTATTTT. The chain couples TRBV12-3 or TRBV12-4 to TRBJ2-3; D may be TRBD2 (5 bases). The CDR3 has 13 amino acids. V dropped 7 bases and J dropped 4 bases, with 12 bases sitting between them.

The chain joins TRBV6-6 to TRBJ2-7; tentative D call: TRBD2 (5 bases). The CDR3 sequence is 15 residues long. CDR1 and CDR2 from the germline V gene are MNHNY and SVGAGI (reference sequence). Between the trimmed V and J ends, which lost 6 bases and 1 base, there was a span of 16 bases. CDR3 protein: CASRELVGSSYEQYF. DNA of the CDR3: TGTGCCAGCAGAGAACTAGTGGGGTCGTCCTACGAGCAGTACTTC.

The chain couples TRBV7-8 to TRBJ2-5; D uncertain. This CDR3 has 14 residues. The V and J ends lost 5 bases and 5 bases respectively, with 15 bases between them. The germline V gene encodes CDR1 SGHVS and CDR2 FQNEAQ. The CDR3 DNA is TGTGCCAGCAGCCCCCGAGACATGTCGGAGACCCAGTACTTC. This encodes CASSPRDMSETQYF.

This chain links TRBV29-1 with TRBJ2-7; 8 bases align to TRBD2. The J segment lost 3 bases and the V segment lost 4 bases, leaving 5 bases of the junction unmatched. Per the germline V gene, CDR1 is SQVTM and CDR2 is ANQGSEA. The CDR3 runs to 13 residues. This CDR3 reads CSVGLAKDYEQYF. In DNA form, the CDR3 reads TGCAGCGTTGGACTAGCGAAAGACTACGAGCAGTACTTC.

The rearrangement links TRBV28 to TRBJ1-1; no definite D call. Per germline, CDR1 MDHEN and CDR2 SYDVKM. The CDR3 has 14 residues. V lost 5 bases, J lost 4 bases, and 14 bases lay in between. CDR3 in amino acids: CASSGGLITTEAFF. The CDR3 DNA reads as TGTGCCAGCAGTGGAGGGCTTATTACCACTGAAGCTTTCTTT.

The J gene is TRBJ2-5, the V gene TRBV5-1; 12 bases agree with TRBD2. CDR1 and CDR2 from the germline V gene are SGHRS and YFSETQ. The CDR3 length is 17 residues. V trimming: 0 bases; J trimming: 0 bases; junction bases outside the gene matches: 3. CDR3 protein: CASSLGTSGMYQETQYF. CDR3 coding DNA: TGCGCCAGCAGCTTGGGGACTAGCGGGATGTACCAAGAGACCCAGTACTTC.

This clone appeared once. The chain couples TRBV28 to TRBJ2-6; D may be TRBD2 (6 bases). V was shortened by 5 bases and J by 0 bases, with 17 bases between the two germline ends. Germline V gene data show CDR1 as MDHEN and CDR2 as SYDVKM. This CDR3 is 18 amino acids long. In DNA form, the CDR3 reads TGTGCCAGCAGTCCACCCGCGGGACTCGTCTCTGGGGCCAACGTCCTGACTTTC. This gives the protein CASSPPAGLVSGANVLTF.

This rearrangement joins TRBV11-1 to TRBJ2-3, with 7 bases lining up with TRBD2. The CDR3 loop spans 14 amino acids. V dropped 3 bases and J dropped 5; count of bases not matched to a gene: 5. The germline V gene encodes CDR1 SGHAT and CDR2 FQDESV (reference sequence). The DNA for the CDR3 is TGTGCCAGCAGCTTTTTACGGGGGGTAGATACGCAGTATTTT. It specifies CASSFLRGVDTQYF.

V and J are TRBV6-5 and TRBJ1-5; TRBD1 aligns across 7 bases. Trimming took 6 bases from V and 7 from J; bases not matched to a gene: 12. Germline CDR1 and CDR2: MNHEY and SVGAGI. The CDR3 has 15 amino acids. The CDR3 region is CASSQGQTGTQPQHF. The DNA of the CDR3 is TGTGCCAGCAGCCAGGGACAGACGGGTACCCAGCCCCAGCATTTT.

This sequence joins TRBV2 and TRBJ1-1; D is perhaps TRBD1 (5 bases). With 4 bases removed from V and 5 bases from J, the gap between germline ends came to 17 bases. The CDR3 sequence is 15 residues long. Germline CDR1 is SNHLY and CDR2 is FYNNEI. The CDR3 region has the DNA TGTGCCAGCAGTGCCCCCGGCAGGGCAGGTACTGAAGCTTTCTTT. Translation gives CASSAPGRAGTEAFF.

The chain couples TRBV2 to TRBJ2-7, with D tentatively TRBD1 (6 bases). Germline V gene data show CDR1 as SNHLY and CDR2 as FYNNEI. V shed 10 bases and J shed 0 bases, with 10 bases lying between them. The CDR3 has 12 amino acids. The CDR3 loop reads CATWDNSYEQYF. CDR3 in DNA: TGTGCCACCTGGGACAACTCCTACGAGCAGTACTTC. Looking up the rest from reference TRBV2 and TRBJ2-7 gives the full variable domain: EPEVTQTPSHQVTQMGQEVILRCVPISNHLYFYWYRQILGQKVEFLVSFYNNEISEKSEIFDDQFSVERPDGSNFTLKIRSTKLEDSAMYFCATWDNSYEQYFGPGTRLTVT.

The rearrangement joins TRBV5-1 to TRBJ2-7; D might be TRBD1 (5 bases). Looked up from germline, CDR1 is SGHRS and CDR2 is YFSETQ. V was clipped by 3 bases and J by 3 bases, with 7 bases between them. The CDR3 has 12 residues. CDR3 amino acids: CASSYQGYEQYF. CDR3 sequence (DNA): TGCGCCAGCAGCTACCAGGGCTACGAGCAGTACTTC.

This chain uses TRBV18 with TRBJ2-5; D gene unclear. V lost 2 bases, J lost 3 bases, and 10 bases lay in between. Germline-derived CDR1 and CDR2 are KGHSH and LQKENI. The CDR3 length is 14 residues. The CDR3, as DNA: TGTGCCAGCTCACCAGCGGTGCCGAAAGAGACCCAGTACTTC. Translating gives CASSPAVPKETQYF.

DNA of the CDR3: TGCGCCAGCAGCTTAAGAGGGCAGGAGAGCTCCTACGAGCAGTACTTC. Translating it yields CASSLRGQESSYEQYF. This chain uses TRBV4-1 with TRBJ2-7, with D perhaps TRBD2 (5 bases). In germline, CDR1 is MGHRA, CDR2 YSYEKL. The CDR3 totals 16 residues. Trimming shortened V by 5 bases and J by 0 bases, and 17 bases separated the two germline ends.

This clone has just one count. The chain uses TRBV10-2 and TRBJ2-7; 9 bases fit TRBD1. The germline gives CDR1 WSHSY, CDR2 SAAADI. The CDR3 spans 16 residues. After removal of 2 bases from V and 4 bases from J, the junction contained 9 bases not matched to a gene. CDR3 residues: CASSEGERDRAYEQYF. CDR3 coding DNA: TGCGCCAGCAGTGAGGGTGAACGGGACAGGGCGTACGAGCAGTACTTC.

This chain connects TRBV5-1 to TRBJ2-7; unclear D gene. The length of the CDR3 is 16 residues. CDR1 is SGHRS, CDR2 YFSETQ, per germline. Trimming removed 4 bases at V and 0 bases at J, with 17 bases between. The CDR3 DNA is TGCGCCAGCAGCCCGAACTCCGGGTCGCTCTCCTACGAGCAGTACTTC. It is translated as CASSPNSGSLSYEQYF.

V is TRBV24-1 and J is TRBJ1-2; D is perhaps TRBD1 (6 bases). The germline gives CDR1 KGHDR, CDR2 SFDVKD. V was shortened by 4 bases and J by 4 bases, with 12 bases between the two germline ends. The CDR3 has 14 residues. The CDR3 region has the DNA TGTGCCACCAGTGACCCCACAGGGACCTATGGCTACACCTTC. Translated: CATSDPTGTYGYTF.

The genes are TRBV10-3 and TRBJ2-7, with 9 bases lining up with TRBD1. The V segment lost 2 bases and the J segment 7 bases; nucleotides outside the gene matches: 15. CDR1 is ENHRY and CDR2 is SYGVKD in the germline V gene. This CDR3 comprises 17 residues. The CDR3 sequence is CAISEPPRTGVHGEQYF. The CDR3, as DNA: TGTGCCATCAGTGAGCCCCCGAGGACAGGGGTCCACGGGGAGCAGTACTTC.

This rearrangement joins TRBV7-9 to TRBJ1-2; 11 nucleotides agree with TRBD1. The CDR3 covers 15 residues. Germline loops: CDR1 SEHNR, CDR2 FQNEAQ (reference sequence). J gave up 2 bases and V 5 bases, and 4 bases lay outside the gene matches. The CDR3 here is CASSSRDRGNYGYTF. DNA of the CDR3: TGTGCCAGCAGCAGCCGGGACAGGGGGAACTATGGCTACACCTTC.

The rearrangement uses TRBV24-1 and TRBJ2-3; D gene uncertain. V was clipped by 5 bases and J by 2 bases, with 7 bases between them. CDR1 KGHDR and CDR2 SFDVKD come from the germline V gene. The CDR3 contains 13 residues. CDR3 DNA sequence: TGTGCCACCAGTGGAGGCATCACAGATACGCAGTATTTT. This encodes CATSGGITDTQYF.

This chain connects TRBV3-1 (or the pseudogene TRBV3-2) to TRBJ1-1; 7 bases are shared with TRBD1. Germline CDR1 and CDR2: LGHDT and YNNKEL (reference sequence). The length of the CDR3 is 15 residues. V gave up 4 bases and J gave up 1 base; unmatched junction bases: 6. For the CDR3, the DNA is TGTGCCAGCAGCCCCCTCGACAGGGCGAACACTGAAGCTTTCTTT. This codes for CASSPLDRANTEAFF.

The CDR3 DNA is TGTGCCAGCAGCTTAGATAGGCCAGGTGGAAACACCATATATTTT. Protein sequence: CASSLDRPGGNTIYF. The rearrangement links TRBV7-9 to TRBJ1-3; D not certain. V was trimmed by 1 base and J by 3 bases, leaving 10 bases between them. The CDR3 has 15 amino acids. CDR1 and CDR2 (germline): SEHNR, FQNEAQ (reference sequence). Filled out from reference TRBV7-9 and TRBJ1-3, the complete variable domain reads DTGVSQNPRHKITKRGQNVTFRCDPISEHNRLYWYRQTLGQGPEFLTYFQNEAQLEKSRLLSDRFSAERPKGSFSTLEIQRTEQGDSAMYLCASSLDRPGGNTIYFGEGSWLTVV.

The chain links TRBV12-3 or TRBV12-4 to TRBJ2-3, with D hard to call. This CDR3 spans 12 amino acids. V lost 7 bases to trimming and J lost 6 bases, with 11 bases between them. CDR3 coding DNA: TGTGCCAGCACCCTGAACTCGGATACGCAGTATTTT. This gives the protein CASTLNSDTQYF.

The CDR3, as DNA: TGTGCCAGCAGCTCAGGAAATGACAGGGCGAGCGAGCAGTACTTC. As protein: CASSSGNDRASEQYF. The chain combines TRBV7-9 with TRBJ2-7; TRBD1 agrees at 7 bases. The CDR3 is 15 residues long. V was clipped by 4 bases and J by 6 bases; unmatched bases: 12. Germline-derived CDR1 and CDR2 are SEHNR and FQNEAQ (reference sequence).

The genes are TRBV2 and TRBJ2-5; 7 bases fit TRBD1. V gave up 5 bases and J gave up 1 base; unmatched junction bases: 4. Germline V lookup: CDR1 SNHLY, CDR2 FYNNEI. The CDR3 spans 14 residues. CDR3 protein: CASSRQGIQETQYF. CDR3 nucleotides: TGTGCCAGCAGTCGACAGGGCATCCAAGAGACCCAGTACTTC.

The chain uses TRBV19 and TRBJ2-1; TRBD2 matches 16 bases. After removal of 2 bases from V and 2 bases from J, the junction contained 9 bases not matched to a gene. Germline V lookup: CDR1 LNHDA, CDR2 SQIVND (reference sequence). This CDR3 has 20 residues. Here the CDR3 DNA reads TGTGCCAGTAGTATATGGCCGGGACTAGCGGGAGGGGGGACCTACAATGAGCAGTTCTTC. This codes for CASSIWPGLAGGGTYNEQFF.

The rearrangement joins TRBV2 to TRBJ2-7, with 7 bases aligning to TRBD2. Unmatched junction bases numbered 10, after V lost 4 bases and J lost 4 bases. Germline V gene lookup returns CDR1 SNHLY and CDR2 FYNNEI. This CDR3 is built from 15 residues. In nucleotides, the CDR3 is TGTGCCAGCAGTGTAAGGAAGGGAGGGCCTTACGAGCAGTACTTC. Its translation is CASSVRKGGPYEQYF.

The chain carries TRBV9 and TRBJ2-7; 8 nucleotides align to TRBD2. Germline CDR1 SGDLS, CDR2 YYNGEE. CDR3 size: 17 residues. V lost 3 bases to trimming and J lost 0 bases; unmatched junction nucleotides: 11. In DNA form, the CDR3 reads TGTGCCAGCAGCGCCGGGGGGGCGATGGGCCTCTCCTACGAGCAGTACTTC. This encodes CASSAGGAMGLSYEQYF. The full variable domain, in which reference TRBV9 and TRBJ2-7 provide the parts outside the CDR3, is DSGVTQTPKHLITATGQRVTLRCSPRSGDLSVYWYQQSLDQGLQFLIQYYNGEERAKGNILERFSAQQFPDLHSELNLSSLELGDSALYFCASSAGGAMGLSYEQYFGPGTRLTVT.